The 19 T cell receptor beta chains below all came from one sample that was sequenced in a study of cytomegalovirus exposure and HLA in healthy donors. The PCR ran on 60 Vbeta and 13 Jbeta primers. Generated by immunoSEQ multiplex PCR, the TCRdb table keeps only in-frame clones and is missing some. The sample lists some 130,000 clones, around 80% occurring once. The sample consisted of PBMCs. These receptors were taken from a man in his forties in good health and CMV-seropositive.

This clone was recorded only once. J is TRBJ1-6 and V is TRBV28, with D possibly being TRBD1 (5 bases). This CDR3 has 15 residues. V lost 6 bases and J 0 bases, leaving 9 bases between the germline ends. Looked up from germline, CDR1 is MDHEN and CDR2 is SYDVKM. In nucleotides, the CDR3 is TGTGCCAGCAGCCCGGGGGGCTCCTATAATTCACCCCTCCACTTT. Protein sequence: CASSPGGSYNSPLHF.

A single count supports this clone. For the CDR3, the DNA is TGTGCCAGCAGCCCTGGGACAGGGTTGTACTTC. Amino acid sequence: CASSPGTGLYF. The chain uses TRBV5-5 and TRBJ2-7; 9 positions agree with TRBD1. Germline V lookup: CDR1 SGHKS, CDR2 YYEKEE (reference sequence). V lost 4 bases, J lost 12 bases, and 5 bases stayed unmatched. This CDR3 has 11 amino acids.

The CDR3 DNA follows: TGCGCCAGCAGCCAAGGACTAGCCCTAGAGTCGGCCCAGTACTTC. Its translation is CASSQGLALESAQYF. The gene calls are TRBV4-1 and TRBJ2-5; 7 bases match TRBD2. The germline V gene has CDR1 MGHRA and CDR2 YSYEKL. Germline trimming cut 1 base from V and 9 bases from J; bases unmatched to any gene: 11. The CDR3 length is 15 residues.

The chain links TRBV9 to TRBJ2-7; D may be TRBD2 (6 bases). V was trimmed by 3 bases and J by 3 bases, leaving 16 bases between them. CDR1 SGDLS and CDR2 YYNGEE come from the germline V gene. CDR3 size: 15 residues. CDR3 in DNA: TGTGCCAGCAGCGCGGAGGGCTGGGGATACTACGAGCAGTACTTC. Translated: CASSAEGWGYYEQYF.

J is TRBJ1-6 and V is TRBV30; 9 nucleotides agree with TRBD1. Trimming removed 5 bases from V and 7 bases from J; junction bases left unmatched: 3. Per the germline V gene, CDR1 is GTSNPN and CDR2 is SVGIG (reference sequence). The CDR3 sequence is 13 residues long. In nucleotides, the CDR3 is TGTGCCTGGGGGACAGGGTACAATTCACCCCTCCACTTT. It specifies CAWGTGYNSPLHF.

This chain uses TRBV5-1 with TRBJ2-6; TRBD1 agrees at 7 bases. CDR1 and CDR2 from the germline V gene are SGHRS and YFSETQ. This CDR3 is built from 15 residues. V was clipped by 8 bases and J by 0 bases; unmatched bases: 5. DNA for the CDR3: TGCGCCAGTAAGACAGGGAGCTCTGGGGCCAACGTCCTGACTTTC. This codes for CASKTGSSGANVLTF. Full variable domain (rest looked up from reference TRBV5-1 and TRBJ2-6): KAGVTQTPRYLIKTRGQQVTLSCSPISGHRSVSWYQQTPGQGLQFLFEYFSETQRNKGNFPGRFSGRQFSNSRSEMNVSTLELGDSALYLCASKTGSSGANVLTFGAGSRLTVL.

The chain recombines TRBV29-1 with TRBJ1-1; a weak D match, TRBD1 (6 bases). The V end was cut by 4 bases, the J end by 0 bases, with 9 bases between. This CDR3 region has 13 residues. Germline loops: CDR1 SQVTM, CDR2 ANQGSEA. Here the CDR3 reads CSVVGGLNTEAFF. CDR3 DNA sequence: TGCAGCGTTGTTGGGGGCCTGAACACTGAAGCTTTCTTT.

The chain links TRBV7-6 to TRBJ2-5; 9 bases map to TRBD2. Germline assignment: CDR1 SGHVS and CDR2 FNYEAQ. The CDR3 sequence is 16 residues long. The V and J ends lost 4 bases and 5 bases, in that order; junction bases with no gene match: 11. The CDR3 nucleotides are TGTGCCAGCAGCTCAGGGGCGGGAGGGCCATGGGAGACCCAGTACTTC. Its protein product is CASSSGAGGPWETQYF. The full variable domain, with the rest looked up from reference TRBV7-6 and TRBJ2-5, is GAGVSQSPRYKVTKRGQDVALRCDPISGHVSLYWYRQALGQGPEFLTYFNYEAQQDKSGLPNDRFSAERPEGSISTLTIQRTEQRDSAMYRCASSSGAGGPWETQYFGPGTRLLVL.

CDR3 DNA: TGTGCCAGCAGTTTATTCGCCCTGTCAGGGAACGTATACAATGAGCAGTTCTTC. It codes for CASSLFALSGNVYNEQFF. The V and J genes are TRBV27 and TRBJ2-1, with D possibly matching TRBD1 (5 bases). CDR3 length: 18 amino acids. Germline values: CDR1 MNHEY, CDR2 SMNVEV (reference sequence). Between the trimmed V and J ends, which lost 1 base and 4 bases, there was a span of 20 bases.

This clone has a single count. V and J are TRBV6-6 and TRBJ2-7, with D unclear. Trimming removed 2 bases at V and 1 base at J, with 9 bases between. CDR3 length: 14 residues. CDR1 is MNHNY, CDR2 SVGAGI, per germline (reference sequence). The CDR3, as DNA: TGTGCCAGCAGTTACCAGACTGGTTCCTACGAGCAGTACTTC. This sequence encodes CASSYQTGSYEQYF.

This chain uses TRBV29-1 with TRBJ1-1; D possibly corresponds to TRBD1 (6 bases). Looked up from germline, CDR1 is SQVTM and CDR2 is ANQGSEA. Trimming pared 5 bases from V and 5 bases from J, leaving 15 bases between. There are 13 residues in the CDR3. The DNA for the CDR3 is TGCAGCGTTTCCCTACAGGGTTGGACTGAAGCTTTCTTT. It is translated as CSVSLQGWTEAFF. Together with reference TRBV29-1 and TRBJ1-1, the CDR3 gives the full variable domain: SAVISQKPSRDICQRGTSLTIQCQVDSQVTMMFWYRQQPGQSLTLIATANQGSEATYESGFVIDKFPISRPNLTFSTLTVSNMSPEDSSIYLCSVSLQGWTEAFFGQGTRLTVV.

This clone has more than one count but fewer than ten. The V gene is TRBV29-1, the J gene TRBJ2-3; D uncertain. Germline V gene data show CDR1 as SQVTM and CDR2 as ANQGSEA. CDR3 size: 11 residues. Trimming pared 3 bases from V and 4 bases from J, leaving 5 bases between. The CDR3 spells CSVEGADTQYF. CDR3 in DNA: TGCAGCGTTGAGGGCGCAGATACGCAGTATTTT.

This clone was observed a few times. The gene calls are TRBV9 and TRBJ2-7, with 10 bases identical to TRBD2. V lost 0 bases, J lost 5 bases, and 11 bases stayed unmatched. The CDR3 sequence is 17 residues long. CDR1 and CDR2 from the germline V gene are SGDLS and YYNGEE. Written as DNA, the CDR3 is TGTGCCAGCAGCGTAGGACCCTCTAGCGGGAGTGCCGACGAGCAGTACTTC. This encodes CASSVGPSSGSADEQYF.

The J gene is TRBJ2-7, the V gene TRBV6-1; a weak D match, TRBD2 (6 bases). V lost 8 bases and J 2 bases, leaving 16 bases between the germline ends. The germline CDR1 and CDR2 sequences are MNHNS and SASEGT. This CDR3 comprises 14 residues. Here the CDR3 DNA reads TGTGCCAGCCAACCCTTGGGGAGGACCTACGAGCAGTACTTC. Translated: CASQPLGRTYEQYF.

CDR3 sequence (DNA): TGTGCCAGCAGCCCACTAGCTGGCACAGATACGCAGTATTTT. It specifies CASSPLAGTDTQYF. The V gene is TRBV7-7, the J gene TRBJ2-3; a possible D gene is TRBD2 (6 bases). Trimming left V 5 bases short and J 1 base short, with 10 bases between. The CDR3 totals 14 residues. Germline loops: CDR1 SSHAT, CDR2 FNYEAQ (reference sequence).

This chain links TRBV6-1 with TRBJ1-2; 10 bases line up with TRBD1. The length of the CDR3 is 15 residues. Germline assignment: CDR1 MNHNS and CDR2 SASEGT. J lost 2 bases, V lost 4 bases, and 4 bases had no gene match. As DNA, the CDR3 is TGTGCCAGCAGTGTCGGGACAGGGGCCAACTATGGCTACACCTTC. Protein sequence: CASSVGTGANYGYTF.

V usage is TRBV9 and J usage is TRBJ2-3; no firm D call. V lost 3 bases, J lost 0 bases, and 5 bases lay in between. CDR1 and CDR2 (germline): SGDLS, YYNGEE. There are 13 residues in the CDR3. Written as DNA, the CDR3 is TGTGCCAGCAGCGCCCCTAGCACAGATACGCAGTATTTT. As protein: CASSAPSTDTQYF.

Here the CDR3 DNA reads TGTGCCTGGACTACGGGACTCGCCACCGGGGAGCTGTTTTTT. Its translation is CAWTTGLATGELFF. This chain links TRBV30 with TRBJ2-2, with D tentatively TRBD2 (6 bases). The V end was cut by 4 bases, the J end by 4 bases, with 13 bases between. CDR3 length: 14 amino acids. Germline V gene lookup returns CDR1 GTSNPN and CDR2 SVGIG (reference sequence).

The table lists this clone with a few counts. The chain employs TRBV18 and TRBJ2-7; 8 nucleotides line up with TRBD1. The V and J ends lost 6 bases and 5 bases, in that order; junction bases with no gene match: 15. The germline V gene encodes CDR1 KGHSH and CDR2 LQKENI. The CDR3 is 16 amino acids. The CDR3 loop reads CASSSLGAGGMNEQYF. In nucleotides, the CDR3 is TGTGCCAGCTCGTCCCTAGGGGCAGGGGGCATGAACGAGCAGTACTTC.